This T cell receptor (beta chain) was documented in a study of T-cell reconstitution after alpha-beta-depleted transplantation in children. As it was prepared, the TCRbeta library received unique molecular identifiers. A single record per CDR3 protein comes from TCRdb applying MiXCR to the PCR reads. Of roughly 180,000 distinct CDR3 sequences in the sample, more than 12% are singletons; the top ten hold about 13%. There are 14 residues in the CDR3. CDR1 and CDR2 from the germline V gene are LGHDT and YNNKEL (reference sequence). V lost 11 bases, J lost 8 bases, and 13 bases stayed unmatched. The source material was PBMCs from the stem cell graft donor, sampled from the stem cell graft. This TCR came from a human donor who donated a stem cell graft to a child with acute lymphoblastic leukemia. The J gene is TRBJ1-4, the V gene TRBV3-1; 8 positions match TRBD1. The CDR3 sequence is CAFSPGQGSEKLFF. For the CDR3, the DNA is TGTGCCTTCAGCCCCGGACAGGGTAGCGAAAAACTGTTTTTT.